The present T cell receptor beta chain was sequenced within a study of OX40 agonist ivuxolimab in advanced cancers. Overall study context: Each dose-escalation patient presented with hepatocellular carcinoma, melanoma, renal cell or head and neck cancer. Three patients had partial responses: one hepatocellular carcinoma, two cutaneous melanoma. The study's findings and limits: CD8+ T cells averaged more expanded clones than CD4+.

As concerns this clone: Its target is unknown.

Measured with immunoSEQ multiplex PCR; TCRdb has only the in-frame clones, and not every one. The sample records about 91,000 clones, around 87% being singletons. The CDR3 runs 12 residues. The ends were cut back, 4 bases at V and 9 bases at J, with 10 bases in the middle. CDR1 is MNHNS and CDR2 is SASEGT in the germline V gene. The chain is built from TRBV6-1 and TRBJ2-1; maybe TRBD2 (6 bases). The TCR sequence derives from an adult with an advanced solid tumor such as melanoma, head and neck, liver or kidney cancer. The material was CD4+ or CD8+ T cells sorted from blood, obtained in a trial of the OX40 agonist ivuxolimab. The CDR3: CASSGGVTEQFF. CDR3 nucleotides: TGTGCCAGCAGTGGGGGGGTTACTGAGCAGTTCTTC.